These T cell receptor beta chains were read from a single sample in a study of T-cell reconstitution after alpha-beta-depleted transplantation in children. TCRdb re-analysed the PCR reads in MiXCR, keeping a single row per CDR3 protein. This sample carries a few hundred thousand distinct CDR3 sequences, approximately 12% of them seen once, and the ten largest clones take about 3.9%. The specimen was PBMCs, collected from the stem cell graft. These receptor sequences come from a human donor who donated a stem cell graft to a child with Fanconi anemia. Each CDR3 is given with its conserved first and last residue. Clone size, where shown, is once, few, many, or a class for clones that have expanded.

cdr3_aa: CSVEEWGAGELFF; v_call: TRBV29-1; clone_size: many
cdr3_aa: CASSPRTTRADTQYF; v_call: TRBV5-1; clone_size: many
cdr3_aa: CASSLGTGTGVNTDTQYF; v_call: TRBV11-2; clone_size: -
cdr3_aa: CASSLEQTYNEQFF; v_call: TRBV5-1; clone_size: many
cdr3_aa: CASSQDYGGVEAFF; v_call: TRBV4-3; clone_size: -
cdr3_aa: CASSQGAVASMNTEAFF; v_call: TRBV3-1; clone_size: -
cdr3_aa: CASSLGARALNNEQFF; v_call: TRBV5-8; clone_size: many
cdr3_aa: CSASIPGVFTEAFF; v_call: TRBV20-1; clone_size: many
cdr3_aa: CASRRTGENRGYTF; v_call: TRBV19; clone_size: -
cdr3_aa: CASSLLEEQYF; v_call: TRBV12-3/TRBV12-4; clone_size: few
cdr3_aa: CASSIRGGFGNEQFF; v_call: TRBV5-4; clone_size: -
cdr3_aa: CASSDFFTLHF; v_call: TRBV25-1; clone_size: many
cdr3_aa: CASSSSGGAPYNEQFF; v_call: TRBV5-1; clone_size: many
cdr3_aa: CASSVEVLSGELFF; v_call: TRBV9; clone_size: -
cdr3_aa: CSARRLAGASDTQYF; v_call: TRBV20-1; clone_size: few
cdr3_aa: CASSERGSGELFF; v_call: TRBV5-1; clone_size: -
cdr3_aa: CSTDSSGTGELFF; v_call: TRBV29-1; clone_size: -
cdr3_aa: CASSHRVAASYEQYF; v_call: TRBV4-2; clone_size: few
cdr3_aa: CASTRMGGSGKDTQYF; v_call: TRBV5-1; clone_size: few
cdr3_aa: CATSRRTGYGYTF; v_call: TRBV15; clone_size: many
cdr3_aa: CSARDEAGGELFF; v_call: TRBV20-1; clone_size: -
cdr3_aa: CASSSGLGDNEQFF; v_call: TRBV7-9; clone_size: -
cdr3_aa: CASSQEVGTATNTGELFF; v_call: TRBV4-1; clone_size: -
cdr3_aa: CASSTAEGYTF; v_call: TRBV28; clone_size: few
cdr3_aa: CASSRMRNTGELFF; v_call: TRBV3-1; clone_size: many
cdr3_aa: CSAVQSSYNSPLHF; v_call: TRBV20-1; clone_size: few
cdr3_aa: CASSLQGRGNTIYF; v_call: TRBV11-2; clone_size: many
cdr3_aa: CASSFGLAGGSF; v_call: TRBV11-2; clone_size: many
cdr3_aa: CASSLVSSVNYGYTF; v_call: TRBV5-1; clone_size: few
cdr3_aa: CASSVSSGGAYTGELFF; v_call: TRBV6-1; clone_size: -
cdr3_aa: CASSLRTGGITGELFF; v_call: TRBV7-2; clone_size: few
cdr3_aa: CASSLTTANYGYTF; v_call: TRBV5-1; clone_size: few
cdr3_aa: CASSQGGGGLLTGNTIYF; v_call: TRBV4-2; clone_size: few
cdr3_aa: CASSQFGFSSGYTF; v_call: TRBV3-1; clone_size: -
cdr3_aa: CATSREGEGDTQYF; v_call: TRBV15; clone_size: few
cdr3_aa: CASSLGAGEAFF; v_call: TRBV5-1; clone_size: many
cdr3_aa: CASSPTGLVESEQFF; v_call: TRBV5-1; clone_size: -
cdr3_aa: CASILSADTQYF; v_call: TRBV12-3/TRBV12-4; clone_size: -
cdr3_aa: CASSLAGGVRSDTQYF; v_call: TRBV5-1; clone_size: few
cdr3_aa: CASSSDILAGSPLHF; v_call: TRBV11-2; clone_size: -